One sample yielded the 25 T cell receptor beta chains listed below, sequenced in a study of OX40 agonist ivuxolimab in advanced cancers. The library was prepared using the immunoSEQ multiplex PCR assay. In its TCRdb copy, this immuneACCESS table keeps in-frame sequences only and misses some clones. Where compared with another copy, unresolved V genes explain less than half of these, and the others have no known cause. In this sample the table shows 89,000 or so clones, 91% of which occur a single time. The ten largest account for about 7.6% of the sample. The sample here was CD4+ or CD8+ T cells sorted from blood, taken in a trial of the OX40 agonist ivuxolimab. The receptors here all came from an adult with an advanced solid tumor such as melanoma, head and neck, liver or kidney cancer.

The gene calls are TRBV19 and TRBJ2-7, with D perhaps matching TRBD1 or TRBD2 (5 bases each). Germline lookup yields CDR1 LNHDA and CDR2 SQIVND (reference sequence). Trimming removed 4 bases at V and 3 bases at J, with 19 bases between. This CDR3 region has 16 residues. CDR3 in amino acids: CASSKLPPGPSYEQYF. The CDR3 DNA follows: TGTGCCAGTAGTAAATTACCACCGGGACCTAGCTACGAGCAGTACTTC. The full variable domain, completed using reference TRBV19 and TRBJ2-7, is DGGITQSPKYLFRKEGQNVTLSCEQNLNHDAMYWYRQDPGQGLRLIYYSQIVNDFQKGDIAEGYSVSREKKESFPLTVTSAQKNPTAFYLCASSKLPPGPSYEQYFGPGTRLTVT.

In this sample, this clone turned up once. The rearrangement links TRBV6-5 to TRBJ2-1, with 9 bases fitting TRBD2. The CDR3 sequence is 13 residues long. V lost 4 bases, J lost 14 bases, and 9 bases stayed unmatched. Germline CDR1 reads MNHEY; CDR2 reads SVGAGI. CDR3 nucleotide sequence: TGTGCCAGCAGTTTACTCTCTAGCGGGGAGGAGTTCTTC. It encodes CASSLLSSGEEFF.

V and J are TRBV2 and TRBJ2-7, with a weak D call TRBD2 (6 bases). This CDR3 has 15 amino acids. Germline CDR1 SNHLY, CDR2 FYNNEI. Deletions cut 3 bases from V and 6 bases from J, with 18 bases between. The CDR3 bases are TGTGCCAGCAGTGAGTTGGGCGGGGACCCCAGCGAGCAGTACTTC. This codes for CASSELGGDPSEQYF.

The chain employs TRBV7-9 and TRBJ1-5; TRBD1 is a possible D gene (5 bases). Trimming left V 4 bases short and J 4 bases short, with 8 bases between. The CDR3 is 13 amino acids. CDR1 and CDR2 from the germline V gene are SEHNR and FQNEAQ (reference sequence). The CDR3 coding sequence is TGTGCCAGCAGCTCAGGGAGTAATCAGCCCCAGCATTTT. Translation: CASSSGSNQPQHF.

This clone was counted between two and nine times. The V gene is TRBV30, the J gene TRBJ2-3; D is undetermined. Germline values: CDR1 GTSNPN, CDR2 SVGIG (reference sequence). V was shortened by 0 bases and J by 10 bases, with 8 bases between the two germline ends. CDR3 length: 11 residues. The CDR3 sequence: CAWSVRLAQYF. CDR3 bases: TGTGCCTGGAGTGTTCGGTTAGCGCAGTATTTT.

The V gene is TRBV6-5, the J gene TRBJ2-5; the D is unclear. Germline V gene lookup returns CDR1 MNHEY and CDR2 SVGAGI. The V end lost 0 bases, the J end lost 4 bases, and 9 bases lay between the germline ends. The CDR3 has 14 residues. The CDR3 DNA is TGTGCCAGCAGTTACTCCCCGCGCGCAGAGACCCAGTACTTC. Amino acid sequence: CASSYSPRAETQYF.

The chain recombines TRBV4-3 with TRBJ2-1; TRBD2 agrees at 10 bases. CDR1 is LGHNA and CDR2 is YSLEER in the germline V gene. V trimming: 4 bases; J trimming: 10 bases; junction bases outside the gene matches: 10. The CDR3 contains 15 residues. The CDR3 DNA sequence: TGCGCCAGCAGCCCAGTCTGGCTAGCGGGAGAGGAGCAGTTCTTC. The encoded protein is CASSPVWLAGEEQFF.

The V gene is TRBV6-1, the J gene TRBJ1-6, with D uncertain. Germline CDR1 reads MNHNS; CDR2 reads SASEGT. The V and J ends lost 3 bases and 0 bases respectively, with 15 bases between them. This CDR3 contains 18 residues. The DNA for the CDR3 is TGTGCCAGCAGTGACCGCTGGCAGGCCCTCTCCTATAATTCACCCCTCCACTTT. Translated, it gives CASSDRWQALSYNSPLHF.

V gene TRBV11-3 combines with J gene TRBJ1-1, with 9 bases aligning to TRBD1. The germline CDR1 and CDR2 sequences are SGHNT and YENEEA. CDR3 length: 12 amino acids. V lost 5 bases, J lost 12 bases, and 7 bases stayed unmatched. CDR3: CASSPTGGGSFF. The CDR3 DNA reads as TGTGCCAGCAGCCCTACAGGGGGCGGGTCTTTCTTT.

J is TRBJ2-7 and V is TRBV6-5; TRBD1 aligns across 11 bases. The length of the CDR3 is 13 residues. Germline CDR1 is MNHEY and CDR2 is SVGAGI. V shed 7 bases and J 6 bases; nucleotides not matched to a gene: 5. DNA of the CDR3: TGTGCCAGCACCGGGACAGGGGGTGGCGAGCAGTACTTC. Encoded protein: CASTGTGGGEQYF.

This chain connects TRBV28 to TRBJ2-3; 12 bases line up with TRBD2. V shed 7 bases and J 4 bases; nucleotides not matched to a gene: 6. Germline values: CDR1 MDHEN, CDR2 SYDVKM. This CDR3 is built from 15 residues. In nucleotides, the CDR3 is TGTGCCAGCACCATAGGACTAGCGGGATCAGATACGCAGTATTTT. Translation: CASTIGLAGSDTQYF.

The chain uses TRBV4-2 and TRBJ2-7, with 7 positions matching TRBD2. The CDR3 extends over 14 amino acids. The J segment lost 5 bases and the V segment lost 0 bases, leaving 4 bases of the junction unmatched. The V gene's germline CDR1 is LGHNA and CDR2 YNFKEQ. The CDR3 nucleotides read TGTGCCAGCAGCCAAGAGTCTAGCGGCGACGAGCAGTACTTC. Translating it yields CASSQESSGDEQYF.

The genes are TRBV11-2 and TRBJ2-5, with no clear D. The ends were cut back, 1 base at V and 2 bases at J, with 8 bases in the middle. The CDR3 consists of 14 residues. Germline V CDR1 and CDR2: SGHAT, FQNNGV. The CDR3 region has the DNA TGTGCCAGCAGCTTAGCCGGCCTGCAAGAGACCCAGTACTTC. Translated: CASSLAGLQETQYF.

This chain joins TRBV5-6 and TRBJ2-7; D is unclear. The CDR3 length is 15 residues. V was trimmed by 3 bases and J by 0 bases, leaving 13 bases between them. Germline CDR1 and CDR2: SGHDT and YYEEEE. Here the CDR3 reads CASSWGSTFSYEQYF. The CDR3 DNA is TGTGCCAGCAGCTGGGGTAGTACATTCTCCTACGAGCAGTACTTC.

The V call is TRBV9, the J call TRBJ2-1; TRBD2 agrees at 14 bases. The CDR3 loop spans 16 amino acids. Germline assignment: CDR1 SGDLS and CDR2 YYNGEE. V lost 2 bases, J lost 10 bases, and 8 bases stayed unmatched. The CDR3 DNA is TGTGCCAGCAGCGTCTCTGGGACTAGCGGGAGAGAGGAGCAGTTCTTC. This sequence encodes CASSVSGTSGREEQFF.

The V and J genes are TRBV6-6 and TRBJ1-1, with D unclear. Germline V lookup: CDR1 MNHNY, CDR2 SVGAGI (reference sequence). The CDR3 length is 14 residues. V was shortened by 2 bases and J by 1 base, with 8 bases between the two germline ends. As DNA, the CDR3 is TGTGCCAGCAGTTACGGGGTTACGAACACTGAAGCTTTCTTT. The encoded protein is CASSYGVTNTEAFF.

Here the CDR3 DNA reads TGTGCCAGCAGCCGACTTGACCCGTCAGATACGCAGTATTTT. Residues: CASSRLDPSDTQYF. The chain joins TRBV7-9 to TRBJ2-3; D not resolved. The CDR3 has 14 residues. The germline V gene encodes CDR1 SEHNR and CDR2 FQNEAQ (reference sequence). V was cut by 5 bases and J by 4 bases, with 13 bases left in between.

CDR3 sequence reads: CASSWGQGGTDTQYF. The CDR3 nucleotides read TGTGCCAGCAGTTGGGGACAGGGCGGCACAGATACGCAGTATTTT. This sequence joins TRBV6-5 and TRBJ2-3; 9 bases match TRBD1. Germline V CDR1 and CDR2: MNHEY, SVGAGI. The CDR3 length is 15 residues. J gave up 1 base and V 4 bases, and 3 bases lay outside the gene matches.

This clone was observed a single time. This chain connects TRBV29-1 to TRBJ2-7; TRBD2 agrees at 15 bases. V lost 4 bases to trimming and J lost 0 bases; unmatched junction nucleotides: 16. CDR1 is SQVTM and CDR2 is ANQGSEA in the germline V gene. The CDR3 totals 20 residues. This chain's CDR3 is CSVAGLAGGDMVTSSYEQYF. Here the CDR3 DNA reads TGCAGCGTTGCTGGACTAGCGGGGGGGGATATGGTGACGAGCTCCTACGAGCAGTACTTC.

This sequence joins TRBV12-5 and TRBJ1-5; 7 bases align to TRBD1. Looked up from germline, CDR1 is LGHNT and CDR2 is FRNRAP. V dropped 6 bases and J dropped 0; count of bases not matched to a gene: 14. The CDR3 loop spans 18 amino acids. CDR3 in amino acids: CASGGDRGTPFSNQPQHF. DNA for the CDR3: TGTGCTAGTGGAGGGGACAGAGGAACCCCGTTTAGCAATCAGCCCCAGCATTTT. Combining the CDR3 with reference TRBV12-5 and TRBJ1-5 gives the whole variable domain DARVTQTPRHKVTEMGQEVTMRCQPILGHNTVFWYRQTMMQGLELLAYFRNRAPLDDSGMPKDRFSAEMPDATLATLKIQPSEPRDSAVYFCASGGDRGTPFSNQPQHFGDGTRLSIL.

This clone was recorded a few times. The V and J genes are TRBV28 and TRBJ1-6, with a weak D call TRBD1 (5 bases). Per germline, CDR1 MDHEN and CDR2 SYDVKM. Trimming took 3 bases from V and 7 from J, leaving 10 bases between them. This CDR3 has 14 residues. The CDR3 coding sequence is TGTGCCAGCAGTTTCCAGGGTTGGAATTCACCCCTCCACTTT. Translated: CASSFQGWNSPLHF.

The V gene is TRBV30, the J gene TRBJ1-2, with a weak D call TRBD1 (6 bases). The CDR3 is made up of 12 amino acids. Trimming left V 4 bases short and J 7 bases short, with 13 bases between. Germline V CDR1 and CDR2: GTSNPN, SVGIG (reference sequence). CDR3 sequence reads: CAWILGASGYTF. CDR3 DNA sequence: TGTGCCTGGATTTTGGGGGCGAGTGGCTACACCTTC.

The gene calls are TRBV5-6 and TRBJ2-3; no clear D. Germline V gives CDR1 SGHDT, CDR2 YYEEEE. V lost 0 bases, J lost 5 bases, and 16 bases lay in between. The CDR3 is made up of 16 amino acids. The DNA for the CDR3 is TGTGCCAGCAGCTTGGGGAATGCAATGGGAATAGATACGCAGTATTTT. Translating gives CASSLGNAMGIDTQYF.

The CDR3 DNA reads as TGTGCCAGCAGCTTAGCGAACAATGAGCAGTTCTTC. It codes for CASSLANNEQFF. The rearrangement uses TRBV7-9 and TRBJ2-1; the D is unclear. In germline, CDR1 is SEHNR, CDR2 FQNEAQ (reference sequence). This CDR3 contains 12 residues. V gave up 0 bases and J gave up 5 bases, with 2 bases separating them.

The rearrangement joins TRBV9 to TRBJ2-5; D gene uncertain. The CDR3 has 13 residues. The V gene lost 4 bases and the J gene lost 0 bases, with 7 bases spanning the gap. Per the germline V gene, CDR1 is SGDLS and CDR2 is YYNGEE. The CDR3 loop is CASSPQYQETQYF. CDR3 nucleotide sequence: TGTGCCAGCAGCCCTCAGTACCAAGAGACCCAGTACTTC.